One and the same sample provided the 8 T cell receptor beta chains below, sequenced in a study of blood T cells in healthy people across ages. The authors ran a second PCR of 7 to 11 cycles using a sample-barcoded 5' primer and a J-beta primer mix. TCRdb re-called the 5' RACE reads with MiXCR, one entry per CDR3 protein. Here the sample spans 1.5 million to 2 million distinct CDR3 sequences, just under 50% being singletons. Sequencing was carried out using blood. The origin of the receptors is a woman aged 40 to 50 in good health.

The rearrangement uses TRBV6-5 and TRBJ2-1; D is unclear. The V gene's germline CDR1 is MNHEY and CDR2 SVGAGI. This CDR3 has 15 amino acids. The V end was cut by 0 bases, the J end by 2 bases, with 8 bases between. The CDR3 DNA is TGTGCCAGCAGTTACTCGACGTTTACCTACAATGAGCAGTTCTTC. Translating gives CASSYSTFTYNEQFF.

There are a few counts of this clonotype. J is TRBJ2-3 and V is TRBV6-2 or TRBV6-3, with 12 bases fitting TRBD2. The V gene's germline CDR1 is MNHEY and CDR2 SVGEGT. CDR3 length equals 16 residues. V was pared by 6 bases and J by 5 bases, with 9 bases of the junction left unmatched. Here the CDR3 reads CASRLAGGPVKDTQYF. CDR3 bases: TGTGCCAGCAGGCTAGCGGGGGGGCCGGTTAAAGATACGCAGTATTTT.

This clonotype was seen more than once but under ten times. The chain couples TRBV20-1 to TRBJ2-5, with 7 bases fitting TRBD1. V dropped 3 bases and J dropped 3; count of bases not matched to a gene: 10. This CDR3 comprises 15 residues. Germline V gene data show CDR1 as DFQATT and CDR2 as SNEGSKA (reference sequence). CDR3 DNA: TGCAGTGCTAGGGATACCGGGACAGTTGAAGAGACCCAGTACTTC. Its protein product is CSARDTGTVEETQYF.

A few counts support this clonotype. The chain recombines TRBV28 with TRBJ1-1; TRBD1 might be the D (5 bases). The CDR3 is 13 residues long. Germline V gene data show CDR1 as MDHEN and CDR2 as SYDVKM. V dropped 5 bases and J dropped 0 bases, with 7 bases sitting between them. This CDR3 is CASSTTVNTEAFF. CDR3 bases: TGTGCCAGCAGTACGACAGTGAACACTGAAGCTTTCTTT.

This rearrangement joins TRBV4-2 to TRBJ2-1; 8 positions match TRBD1. Germline CDR1 reads LGHNA; CDR2 reads YNFKEQ. CDR3 length equals 17 residues. Trimming took 6 bases from V and 6 from J; bases not matched to a gene: 16. Written as DNA, the CDR3 is TGTGCCAGCAGGCACTCACGGAGGACAGGGAATACCAATGAGCAGTTCTTC. This sequence encodes CASRHSRRTGNTNEQFF.

The chain links TRBV15 to TRBJ2-5; possible D gene TRBD2, 5 bases. Trimming removed 5 bases from V and 7 bases from J, with 5 bases in between. Looked up from germline, CDR1 is LNHNV and CDR2 is YYDKDF (reference sequence). This CDR3 has 10 residues. In nucleotides, the CDR3 is TGTGCCACCAGCGGAGGGACCCAGTACTTC. Translating it yields CATSGGTQYF.

The chain carries TRBV25-1 and TRBJ2-5, with TRBD2 matching over 8 bases. V lost 4 bases and J lost 11; bases outside the gene matches: 21. Germline V gene sequence: CDR1 MGHDK, CDR2 SYGVNS. The CDR3 is 17 amino acids. The CDR3 sequence: CASSVPSPGGTGNEQYF. As DNA, the CDR3 is TGTGCCAGCAGTGTCCCCTCCCCGGGAGGGACGGGGAATGAGCAGTACTTC.

V is TRBV7-2 and J is TRBJ1-6; no firm D call. The CDR3 is made up of 14 amino acids. CDR1 is SGHTA, CDR2 FQGNSA, per germline. Trimming left V 5 bases short and J 10 bases short, with 15 bases between. The CDR3 protein is CASSRLGEGSPLHF. In nucleotides, the CDR3 is TGTGCCAGCAGCAGACTAGGCGAAGGATCACCCCTCCACTTT.